This T cell receptor (beta chain) was recorded in a study of T cells in Graves' hyperthyroidism and ophthalmopathy. Study-wide results and limits: Before onset, ophthalmopathy was predicted by the model a median roughly 6.8 months earlier.

Any patient presenting with uncontrolled infection, other autoimmune disease, pregnancy or lactation was left out. Per the germline V gene, CDR1 is MNHEY and CDR2 is SMNVEV (reference sequence). V was cut by 3 bases and J by 4 bases, with 9 bases left in between. The CDR3 consists of 13 residues. Concerning this clonotype itself: Its antigen is unidentified.

Amplification targeted TCR beta CDR3 regions from RNA transcripts. In the first-round RT-PCR of the TCR CDR3, the HTBI primer set was used. One entry per CDR3 protein results from TCRdb running MiXCR on the multiplex PCR reads. The data contain under 550,000 distinct CDR3 sequences, approximately 20% of them singletons. The clonotype comes from a man aged 35-49 years with Graves' ophthalmopathy. The genes are TRBV27 and TRBJ1-1; D not certain. The sequenced sample consisted of blood. This CDR3 reads CASSFRRATEAFF. The CDR3 DNA reads TGTGCCAGCAGTTTCCGGCGGGCCACTGAAGCTTTCTTT.